This is a list of T cell receptor beta chains from one sample in a study of T cell responses to AZD1222 COVID-19 vaccine. The repertoire was sequenced with immunoSEQ multiplex PCR; TCRdb's copy has only in-frame clones and lacks some. The sample records over 75,000 clones, approximately 89% being singletons. This specimen consisted of peripheral blood, obtained on day 0 of AZD1222 vaccination. All receptors derive from an adult in good health. The CDR3 runs from the conserved cysteine through the conserved F or W. The D gene is left open where the match is weak. Clone size is given for some rows only: seen once, a few or many times, or a class if the clone is expanded.

TRBV27	-	TRBJ1-5	TRBD1	CASRGQANQPQHF	TGTGCCAGCAGGGGACAGGCCAATCAGCCCCAGCATTTT
TRBV6-5	once	TRBJ1-1	-	CASSYNPQNTEAFF	TGTGCCAGCAGTTACAATCCGCAGAACACTGAAGCTTTCTTT
TRBV18	-	TRBJ2-1	-	CASSAERPSEQFF	TGTGCCAGCTCCGCCGAACGACCCAGTGAGCAGTTCTTC
TRBV7-6	-	TRBJ2-3	TRBD1	CASSPQGVEVPTGTQYF	TGTGCCAGCAGCCCGCAGGGGGTAGAGGTCCCCACGGGTACGCAGTATTTT
TRBV5-4	-	TRBJ2-3	-	CASSSPVGGNTDTQYF	TGTGCCAGCAGCTCCCCCGTTGGCGGGAACACAGATACGCAGTATTTT
TRBV15	-	TRBJ2-1	-	CATSEIYNEQFF	TGTGCCACCAGCGAGATTTATAATGAGCAGTTCTTC
TRBV5-1	-	TRBJ2-2	-	CASRQQGRSGELFF	TGCGCCAGCAGACAACAGGGAAGGTCCGGGGAGCTGTTTTTT
TRBV4-1	-	TRBJ2-1	TRBD2	CASSQGAGGPYNEQFF	TGCGCCAGCAGCCAAGGGGCGGGAGGGCCCTACAATGAGCAGTTCTTC
TRBV4-2	-	TRBJ1-2	-	CASSRDLGLNLHGYTF	TGTGCCAGCAGCCGGGACTTAGGCCTAAATCTTCATGGCTACACCTTC
TRBV2	-	TRBJ2-1	TRBD1	CASRTGGRLTYNEQFF	TGTGCCAGCAGAACAGGGGGCCGGCTCACCTACAATGAGCAGTTCTTC
TRBV5-4	-	TRBJ1-2	-	CASSLGGRPKLGSYTF	TGTGCCAGCAGCTTGGGGGGACGGCCGAAACTCGGGTCTTACACCTTC
TRBV5-6	-	TRBJ2-2	-	CASSFGGVGAGELFF	TGTGCCAGCAGCTTTGGGGGAGTTGGCGCCGGGGAGCTGTTTTTT
TRBV25-1	-	TRBJ2-5	TRBD2	CASEPGGSRETQYF	TGTGCCAGCGAGCCCGGGGGGAGCAGGGAGACCCAGTACTTC
TRBV30	-	TRBJ2-7	-	CAWSATRLEQYF	TGTGCCTGGAGTGCCACAAGGCTCGAGCAGTACTTC
TRBV15	-	TRBJ1-4	-	CATSRDWPGEKLFF	TGTGCCACCAGCAGAGATTGGCCGGGGGAAAAACTGTTTTTT
TRBV11-2	-	TRBJ2-2	-	CASSSLSGANTGELFF	TGTGCCAGCAGCTCCCTGTCAGGGGCGAACACCGGGGAGCTGTTTTTT
TRBV5-1	-	TRBJ2-7	-	CASSPRRQATSYEQYF	TGCGCCAGCAGCCCGCGTCGACAGGCAACATCCTACGAGCAGTACTTC
TRBV18	-	TRBJ1-1	-	CASSPQGFTTEAFF	TGTGCCAGCTCACCACAGGGGTTTACTACTGAAGCTTTCTTT
TRBV7-2	-	TRBJ2-7	-	CASSPQGGSYEQYF	TGTGCCAGCAGTCCACAGGGGGGGAGTTACGAGCAGTACTTC
TRBV7-8	-	TRBJ2-5	TRBD2	CASSLKRPWGREGRETQYF	TGTGCCAGCAGCTTAAAAAGGCCCTGGGGGCGGGAGGGCCGAGAGACCCAGTACTTC
TRBV3-1/TRBV3-2	once	TRBJ2-7	-	CASSHGTFGEQYF	TGTGCCAGCAGCCACGGCACCTTTGGCGAGCAGTACTTC
TRBV11-2	once	TRBJ2-7	TRBD1	CASSNPRQGIYEQYF	TGTGCCAGCAGCAACCCCCGACAGGGAATCTACGAGCAGTACTTC
TRBV18	-	TRBJ2-3	-	CASSPPVRDTQYF	TGTGCCAGCTCACCACCGGTCCGGGATACGCAGTATTTT
TRBV19	-	TRBJ2-1	TRBD2	CASSRVGRSGLADNEQFF	TGTGCCAGTAGCCGGGTGGGGCGATCGGGACTAGCGGACAATGAGCAGTTCTTC
TRBV4-1	-	TRBJ2-7	-	CASSQDRRVSYEQYF	TGCGCCAGCAGCCAAGATCGCAGGGTTTCTTACGAGCAGTACTTC
TRBV1	-	TRBJ2-5	-	CTSSRREETQYF	TGCACCAGCAGTCGGCGGGAAGAGACCCAGTACTTC
TRBV9	-	TRBJ2-2	TRBD2	CASSVGLAGTGELFF	TGTGCCAGCAGCGTGGGACTAGCGGGCACCGGGGAGCTGTTTTTT
TRBV29-1	-	TRBJ2-2	TRBD2	CSAGLAKNTGELFF	TGCAGCGCCGGACTAGCGAAGAACACCGGGGAGCTGTTTTTT
TRBV18	-	TRBJ1-1	-	CASSRPSNTEAFF	TGTGCCAGCTCACGCCCTTCGAACACTGAAGCTTTCTTT
TRBV24-1	-	TRBJ2-5	-	CATLLLIMETQYF	TGTGCCACCCTCCTCTTAATCATGGAGACCCAGTACTTC
TRBV5-1	-	TRBJ2-2	-	CASSLYWDPAGELFF	TGCGCCAGCAGCTTGTACTGGGATCCGGCCGGGGAGCTGTTTTTT
TRBV4-3	-	TRBJ2-2	-	CASSPVRAPVGLFF	TGCGCCAGCAGCCCCGTTAGGGCCCCAGTGGGGCTGTTTTTT
TRBV5-6	-	TRBJ1-4	TRBD1	CASSLEGRGFTNEKLFF	TGTGCCAGCAGCTTGGAGGGCAGGGGGTTCACTAATGAAAAACTGTTTTTT
TRBV28	once	TRBJ2-7	-	CASSSTRYEQYF	TGTGCCAGCAGTTCCACACGGTACGAGCAGTACTTC
TRBV18	-	TRBJ2-2	-	CASSPSGNTGELFF	TGTGCCAGCTCACCATCGGGGAACACCGGGGAGCTGTTTTTT
TRBV9	-	TRBJ2-3	TRBD2	CASSVAVGREATQYF	TGTGCCAGCAGCGTAGCTGTGGGGCGGGAGGCTACGCAGTATTTT
TRBV7-2	-	TRBJ1-2	-	CASSPQRQHGYTF	TGTGCCAGCAGCCCACAGAGACAACATGGCTACACCTTC
TRBV14	-	TRBJ2-1	-	CASSQDVKYEQFF	TGTGCCAGCAGCCAAGATGTTAAGTATGAGCAGTTCTTC
TRBV5-1	-	TRBJ1-2	-	CASSLSADGNGYTF	TGCGCCAGCAGCTTGTCGGCGGACGGAAATGGCTACACCTTC
TRBV3-1/TRBV3-2	-	TRBJ1-2	-	CASSPLRDGGAGGYTF	TGTGCCAGCAGCCCCCTGAGAGACGGAGGGGCAGGCGGCTACACCTTC
TRBV5-6	-	TRBJ2-2	TRBD2	CASSLRASGPTGELFF	TGTGCCAGCAGCTTGCGGGCTAGCGGCCCCACCGGGGAGCTGTTTTTT